This TCR beta chain emerged from a study of T cell repertoires and leukemia-associated antigens (dated by TCRdb to between 2017 and 2020). Regarding the study in general: Per sample, about 5.1 to 6.6 million read pairs and roughly 3.3 to 5.0 million effective reads were obtained, for some 16 million effective reads in total. Using in vitro peptide stimulation of healthy T cells, the study sought to determine the antigen recognized by a TCR Vbeta21 clone earlier detected in CML patients. Overall results and qualifications from the work: The antigen specificity and function of the expanded clones were not directly tested, and further investigation of both was required. The four groups showed no significant differences in numbers of Vbeta genes (around 60), Jbeta genes (14), VDJ rearrangements, or unique CDR3s.

Total RNA was extracted from the cultured T cells with TRIzol reagent. TCRbeta libraries were amplified from RNA using 5' rapid amplification of cDNA ends (5'RACE). Library concentration and integrity were checked with Qubit, an Agilent instrument, and quantitative PCR before sequencing. Qualified libraries were sequenced on Illumina HiSeq or MiSeq by a commercial service provider. The original pipeline was this. TCR sequences in each sample were identified using MiXCR version 1.8.2. To qualify, a clone needed a CDR3 longer than four amino acids, an in-frame nucleotide length, and no stop codon. An effective read was defined as a read containing the complete CDR3 structure. RT-PCR with 24 Vbeta primers, GeneScan spectratyping, and Sanger sequencing were used to validate expanded clones. The raw public reads went through TCRdb reprocessing: fastp at Q25, MiXCR clone calling, in-frame beta chains kept. Entries that share a CDR3 protein sequence are merged under the most common genes and DNA. Here the V and J calls rest on TCRdb's processing, not on the authors' analysis. This sample lists around 12,000 distinct CDR3 sequences; about 45% were detected once. The top ten clonotypes cover under 35% of the sample.

This clonotype came up a few times. The clone's antigen remains unknown. Germline and junction disagree at one end, which may indicate a read error. As a first step, CD3+ T cells were rested overnight at 2.5 million cells/mL in RPMI 1640 lacking fetal bovine serum. MACS immunomagnetic beads were used, per the manufacturer's instructions, to isolate CD3+ T cells from PBMCs. Taken from the germline V gene, the CDR1 and CDR2 loops are LGHNA and YSLEER. The CDR3 contains 14 residues, cysteine and phenylalanine counted. The only DNA kept is the CDR3, 42 bases in frame from the first base. This receptor was taken from a female donor in good health. Specimen: CD3+ T cells sorted from blood and cultured. In this chain, TRBV4-3 is recombined with TRBJ2-7; perhaps TRBD2 is the D gene, with 6 bases matching. CDR3 sequence: CTSSRDLRGYEQYF. In nucleotides, the sequence is TGCACCAGCAGCCGAGACCTTCGGGGGTACGAGCAGTACTTC.